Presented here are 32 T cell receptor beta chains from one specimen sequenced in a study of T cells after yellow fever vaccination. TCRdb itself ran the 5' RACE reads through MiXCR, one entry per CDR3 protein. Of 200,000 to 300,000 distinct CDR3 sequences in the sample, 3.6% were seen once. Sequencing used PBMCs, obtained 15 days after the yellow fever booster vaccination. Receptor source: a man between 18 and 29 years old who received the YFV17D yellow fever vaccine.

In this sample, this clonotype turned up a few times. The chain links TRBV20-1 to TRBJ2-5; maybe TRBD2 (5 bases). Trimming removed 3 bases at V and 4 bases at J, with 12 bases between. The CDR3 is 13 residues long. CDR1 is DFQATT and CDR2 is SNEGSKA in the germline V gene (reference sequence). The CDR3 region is CSASTDSPETQYF. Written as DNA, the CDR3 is TGCAGTGCTAGCACGGACTCTCCAGAGACCCAGTACTTC.

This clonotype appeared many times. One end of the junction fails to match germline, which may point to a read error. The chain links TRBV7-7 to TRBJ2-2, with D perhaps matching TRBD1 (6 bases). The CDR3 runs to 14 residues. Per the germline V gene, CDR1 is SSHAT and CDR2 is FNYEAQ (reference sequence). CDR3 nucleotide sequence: TGTGCTAGCAGTGCCGGACAGACCACCGGGGAGCTGTTTTTT. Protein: CASSAGQTTGELFF.

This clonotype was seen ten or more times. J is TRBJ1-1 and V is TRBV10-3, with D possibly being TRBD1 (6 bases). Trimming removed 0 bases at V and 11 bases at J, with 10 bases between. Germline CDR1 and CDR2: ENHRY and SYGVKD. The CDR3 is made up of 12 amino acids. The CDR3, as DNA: TGTGCCATCAGTGAGTCGGGGGGCGCGGCTTTCTTT. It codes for CAISESGGAAFF.

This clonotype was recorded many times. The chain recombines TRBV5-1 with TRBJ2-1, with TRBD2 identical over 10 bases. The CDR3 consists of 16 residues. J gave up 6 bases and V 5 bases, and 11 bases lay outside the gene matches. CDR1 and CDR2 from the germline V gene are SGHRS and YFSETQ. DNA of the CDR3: TGCGCCAGCAGTCCTATCGGACTAGCGGTCCCCAATGAGCAGTTCTTC. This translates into CASSPIGLAVPNEQFF.

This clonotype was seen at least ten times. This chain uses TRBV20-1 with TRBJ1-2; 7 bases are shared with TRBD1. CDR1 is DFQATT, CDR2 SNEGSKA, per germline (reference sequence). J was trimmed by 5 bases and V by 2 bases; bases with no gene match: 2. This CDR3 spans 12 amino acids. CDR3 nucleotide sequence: TGCAGTGCTAGAAACAGGGGATATGGCTACACCTTC. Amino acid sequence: CSARNRGYGYTF.

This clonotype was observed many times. The CDR3 sequence: CASSPRRGGPMETQYF. DNA of the CDR3: TGTGCCAGCTCACCACGGCGGGGGGGCCCAATGGAGACCCAGTACTTC. The rearrangement uses TRBV18 and TRBJ2-5, with 9 positions matching TRBD2. The germline CDR1 and CDR2 sequences are KGHSH and LQKENI. The CDR3 runs to 16 residues. V was pared by 1 base and J by 5 bases, with 8 bases of the junction left unmatched.

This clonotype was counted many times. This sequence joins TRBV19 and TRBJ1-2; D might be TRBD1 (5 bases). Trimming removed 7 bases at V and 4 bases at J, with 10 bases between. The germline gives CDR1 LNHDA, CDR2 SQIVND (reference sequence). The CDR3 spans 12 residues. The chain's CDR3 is CASTPDSYGYTF. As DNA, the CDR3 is TGTGCCAGTACCCCTGACAGCTATGGCTACACCTTC.

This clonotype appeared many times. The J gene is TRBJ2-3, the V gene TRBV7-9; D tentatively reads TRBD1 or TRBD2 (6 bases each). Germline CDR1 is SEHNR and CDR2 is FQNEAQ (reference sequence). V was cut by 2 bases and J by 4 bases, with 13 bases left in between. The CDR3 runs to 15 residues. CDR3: CASSLLGGNADTQYF. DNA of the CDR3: TGTGCCAGCAGCTTATTAGGGGGGAACGCAGATACGCAGTATTTT.

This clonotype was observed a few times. The CDR3 sequence is CASSESQRPNSPLHF. DNA of the CDR3: TGTGCCAGCAGTGAATCACAGAGACCTAATTCACCCCTCCACTTT. This chain connects TRBV6-1 to TRBJ1-6; D unresolved. The CDR3 runs 15 residues. CDR1 is MNHNS and CDR2 is SASEGT in the germline V gene. Trimming left V 2 bases short and J 6 bases short, with 11 bases between.

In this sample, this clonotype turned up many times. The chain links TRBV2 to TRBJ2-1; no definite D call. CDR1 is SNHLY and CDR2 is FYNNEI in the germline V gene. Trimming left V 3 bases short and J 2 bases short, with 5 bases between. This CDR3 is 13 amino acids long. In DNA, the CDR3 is TGTGCCAGCAGTGAGCTAGCCTACAATGAGCAGTTCTTC. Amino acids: CASSELAYNEQFF.

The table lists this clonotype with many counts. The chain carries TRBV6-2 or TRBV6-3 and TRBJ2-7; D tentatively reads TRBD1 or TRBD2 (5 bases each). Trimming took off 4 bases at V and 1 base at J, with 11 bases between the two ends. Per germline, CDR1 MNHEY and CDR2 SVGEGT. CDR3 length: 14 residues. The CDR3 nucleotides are TGTGCCAGCAGTTGGGACCTTGGGTCCTACGAGCAGTACGTC. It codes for CASSWDLGSYEQYV.

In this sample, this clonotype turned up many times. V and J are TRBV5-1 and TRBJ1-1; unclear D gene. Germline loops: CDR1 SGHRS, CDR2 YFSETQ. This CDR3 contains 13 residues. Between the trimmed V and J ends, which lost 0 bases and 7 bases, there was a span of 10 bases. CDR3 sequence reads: CASSLVGRDEAFF. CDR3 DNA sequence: TGCGCCAGCAGCTTGGTCGGAAGAGATGAAGCTTTCTTT.

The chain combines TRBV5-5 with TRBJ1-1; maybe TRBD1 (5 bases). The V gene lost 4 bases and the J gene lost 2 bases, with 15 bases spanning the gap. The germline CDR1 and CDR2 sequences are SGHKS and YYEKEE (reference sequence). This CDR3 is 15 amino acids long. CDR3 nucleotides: TGTGCCAGCAGCCGGCCGACAGTCCCTAACACTGAAGCTTTCTTT. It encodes CASSRPTVPNTEAFF.

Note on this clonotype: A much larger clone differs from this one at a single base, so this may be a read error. The CDR3 protein is CAGSFRTGDEAFF. The CDR3 DNA is TGCGCCGGCAGCTTTCGGACAGGGGACGAAGCTTTCTTT. The chain links TRBV5-1 to TRBJ1-1, with 9 nucleotides matching TRBD1. Germline assignment: CDR1 SGHRS and CDR2 YFSETQ. The CDR3 totals 13 residues. Filled out from reference TRBV5-1 and TRBJ1-1, the complete variable domain reads KAGVTQTPRYLIKTRGQQVTLSCSPISGHRSVSWYQQTPGQGLQFLFEYFSETQRNKGNFPGRFSGRQFSNSRSEMNVSTLELGDSALYLCAGSFRTGDEAFFGQGTRLTVV.

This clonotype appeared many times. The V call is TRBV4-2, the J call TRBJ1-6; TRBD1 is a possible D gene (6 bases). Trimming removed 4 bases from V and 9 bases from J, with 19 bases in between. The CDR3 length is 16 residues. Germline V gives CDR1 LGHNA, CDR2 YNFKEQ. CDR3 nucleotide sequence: TGTGCCAGCAGCCCACCCCAGGGGCTTCGGAGTTCACCCCTCCACTTT. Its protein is CASSPPQGLRSSPLHF.

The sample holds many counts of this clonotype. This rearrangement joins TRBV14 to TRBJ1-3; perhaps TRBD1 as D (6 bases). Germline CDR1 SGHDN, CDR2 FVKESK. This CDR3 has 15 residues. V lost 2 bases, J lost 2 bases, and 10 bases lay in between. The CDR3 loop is CASSQITGTGNTIYF. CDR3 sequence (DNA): TGTGCCAGCAGCCAAATTACAGGGACTGGAAACACCATATATTTT.

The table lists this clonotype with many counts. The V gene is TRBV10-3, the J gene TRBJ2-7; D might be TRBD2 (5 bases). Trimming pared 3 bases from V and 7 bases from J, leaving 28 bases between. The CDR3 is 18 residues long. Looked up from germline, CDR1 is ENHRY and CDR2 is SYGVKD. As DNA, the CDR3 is TGTGCCATCAGTGAACGAACGGGGTCAGCCACCCTCTTTGGGGAGCAGTACTTC. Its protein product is CAISERTGSATLFGEQYF.

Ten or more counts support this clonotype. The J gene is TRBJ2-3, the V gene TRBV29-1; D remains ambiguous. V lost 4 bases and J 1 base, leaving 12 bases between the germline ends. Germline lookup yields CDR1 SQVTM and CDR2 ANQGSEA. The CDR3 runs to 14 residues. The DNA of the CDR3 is TGCAGCGTTGTTTGGGCAGTGGGCACAGATACGCAGTATTTT. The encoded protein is CSVVWAVGTDTQYF.

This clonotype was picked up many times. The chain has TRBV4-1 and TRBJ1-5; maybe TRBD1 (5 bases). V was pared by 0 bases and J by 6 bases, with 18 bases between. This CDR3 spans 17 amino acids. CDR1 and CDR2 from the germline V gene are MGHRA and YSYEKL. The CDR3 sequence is CASSQDRFRQSGQPQHF. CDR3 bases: TGCGCCAGCAGCCAAGATCGATTTCGACAGTCAGGTCAGCCCCAGCATTTT.

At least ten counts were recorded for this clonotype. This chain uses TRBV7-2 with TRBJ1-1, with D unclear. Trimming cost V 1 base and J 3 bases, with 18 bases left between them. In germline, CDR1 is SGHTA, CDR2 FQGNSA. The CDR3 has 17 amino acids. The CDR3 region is CASSLVLGSDKDTEAFF. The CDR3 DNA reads TGTGCCAGCAGCTTAGTTTTGGGGTCAGATAAGGACACTGAAGCTTTCTTT.

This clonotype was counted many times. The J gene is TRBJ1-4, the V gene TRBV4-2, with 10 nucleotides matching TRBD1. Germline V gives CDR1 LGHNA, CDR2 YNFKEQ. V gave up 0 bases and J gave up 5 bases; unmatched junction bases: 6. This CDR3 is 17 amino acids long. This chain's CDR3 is CASSQDSGTGENEKLFF. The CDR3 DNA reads TGTGCCAGCAGCCAAGATTCGGGGACAGGGGAGAATGAAAAACTGTTTTTT.

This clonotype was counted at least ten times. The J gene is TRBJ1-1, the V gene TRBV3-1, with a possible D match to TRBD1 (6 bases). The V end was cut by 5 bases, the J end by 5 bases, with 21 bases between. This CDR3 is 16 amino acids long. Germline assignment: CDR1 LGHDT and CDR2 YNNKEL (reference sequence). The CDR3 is CASSYYQGKVGTEAFF. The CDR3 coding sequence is TGTGCCAGCAGCTACTATCAGGGGAAAGTCGGAACTGAAGCTTTCTTT. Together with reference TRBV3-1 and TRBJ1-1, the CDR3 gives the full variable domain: DTAVSQTPKYLVTQMGNDKSIKCEQNLGHDTMYWYKQDSKKFLKIMFSYNNKELIINETVPNRFSPKSPDKAHLNLHINSLELGDSAVYFCASSYYQGKVGTEAFFGQGTRLTVV.

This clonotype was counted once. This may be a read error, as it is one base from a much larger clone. CDR3 DNA: TGTGCCAGCAGTTCACAGCGGACCGGCGAGCAGTACGTC. Translating gives CASSSQRTGEQYV. The V call is TRBV25-1, the J call TRBJ2-7; tentatively, D is TRBD2 (5 bases). Trimming removed 5 bases from V and 6 bases from J, with 14 bases in between. The germline V gene encodes CDR1 MGHDK and CDR2 SYGVNS. The length of the CDR3 is 13 residues.

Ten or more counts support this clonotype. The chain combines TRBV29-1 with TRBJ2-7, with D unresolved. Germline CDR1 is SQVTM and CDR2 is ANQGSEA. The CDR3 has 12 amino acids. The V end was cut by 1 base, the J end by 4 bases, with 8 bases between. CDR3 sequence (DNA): TGCAGCGTTGAAGTGGTCAGTTACGAGCAGTACTTC. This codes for CSVEVVSYEQYF.

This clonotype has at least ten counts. CDR3 amino acids: CSASSSGGIGETQYF. The DNA of the CDR3 is TGCAGTGCTAGTTCCAGCGGGGGTATTGGAGAGACCCAGTACTTC. V and J are TRBV20-1 and TRBJ2-5; TRBD2 agrees at 8 bases. The CDR3 length is 15 residues. J was trimmed by 4 bases and V by 3 bases; bases with no gene match: 10. Germline-derived CDR1 and CDR2 are DFQATT and SNEGSKA (reference sequence).

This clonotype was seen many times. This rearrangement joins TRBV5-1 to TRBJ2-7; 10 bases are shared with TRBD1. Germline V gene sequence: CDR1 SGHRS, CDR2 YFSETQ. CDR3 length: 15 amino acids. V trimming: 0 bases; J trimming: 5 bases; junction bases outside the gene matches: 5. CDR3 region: CASSLEGQGSDEQYF. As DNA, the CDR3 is TGCGCCAGCAGCTTGGAGGGACAGGGGAGTGACGAGCAGTACTTC.

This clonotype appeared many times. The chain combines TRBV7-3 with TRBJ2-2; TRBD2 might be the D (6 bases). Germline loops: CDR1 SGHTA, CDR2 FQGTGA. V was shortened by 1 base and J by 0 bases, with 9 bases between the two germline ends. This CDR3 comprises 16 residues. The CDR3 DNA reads TGTGCCAGCAGCTTAATCGGGGGTGCGAACACCGGGGAGCTGTTTTTT. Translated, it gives CASSLIGGANTGELFF.

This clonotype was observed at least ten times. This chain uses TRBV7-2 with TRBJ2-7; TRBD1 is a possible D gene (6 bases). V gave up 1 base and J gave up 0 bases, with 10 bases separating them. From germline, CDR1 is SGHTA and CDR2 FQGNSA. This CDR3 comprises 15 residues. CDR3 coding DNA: TGTGCCAGCAGCTTAGAATGGGACACCTCCTACGAGCAGTACTTC. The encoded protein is CASSLEWDTSYEQYF.

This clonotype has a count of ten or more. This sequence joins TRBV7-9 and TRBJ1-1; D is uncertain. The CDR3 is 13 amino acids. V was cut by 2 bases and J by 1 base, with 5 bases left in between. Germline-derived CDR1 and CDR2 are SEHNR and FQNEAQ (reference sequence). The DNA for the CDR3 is TGTGCCAGCAGCTTATATGCGAACACTGAAGCTTTCTTT. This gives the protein CASSLYANTEAFF.

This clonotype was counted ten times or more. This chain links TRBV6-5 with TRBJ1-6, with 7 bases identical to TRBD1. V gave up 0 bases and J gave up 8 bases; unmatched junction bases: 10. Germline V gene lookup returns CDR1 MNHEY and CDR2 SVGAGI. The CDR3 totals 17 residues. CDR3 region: CASSYSKGGRGDSPLHF. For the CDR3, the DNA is TGTGCCAGCAGTTACTCGAAGGGGGGCAGGGGGGATTCACCCCTCCACTTT.

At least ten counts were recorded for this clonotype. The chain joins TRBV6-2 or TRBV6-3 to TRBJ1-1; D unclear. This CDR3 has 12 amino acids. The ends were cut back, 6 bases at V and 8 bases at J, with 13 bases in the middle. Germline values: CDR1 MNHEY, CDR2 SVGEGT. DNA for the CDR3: TGTGCCAGCAGCTGGGGATTAAGCGAAGCTTTCTTT. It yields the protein CASSWGLSEAFF.

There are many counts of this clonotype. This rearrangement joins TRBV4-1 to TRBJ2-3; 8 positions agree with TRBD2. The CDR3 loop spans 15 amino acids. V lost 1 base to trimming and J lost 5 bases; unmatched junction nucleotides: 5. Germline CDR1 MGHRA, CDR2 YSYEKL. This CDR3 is CASSQGGSGVDTQYF. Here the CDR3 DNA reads TGCGCCAGCAGCCAAGGTGGTAGCGGGGTAGATACGCAGTATTTT.